Shown below are 22 T cell receptor beta chains from a single sample sequenced in a study of spatial heterogeneity in lung cancer. The time point was: sample taken at primary tumor resection. Unsorted tumor, nontumor lung tissue or cryopreserved PBMC supplied the whole RNA. TCRdb called the 5' RACE reads again in MiXCR, with one record for every CDR3 protein. This table has around 75,000 distinct CDR3 sequences, roughly 14% appearing once. This material consisted of PBMCs, taken at surgery. Receptors were obtained from a male donor with early-stage non-small cell lung cancer.

The chain recombines TRBV4-2 with TRBJ2-3, with D unresolved. Germline V gene lookup returns CDR1 LGHNA and CDR2 YNFKEQ. The CDR3 has 16 residues. Trimming took off 0 bases at V and 5 bases at J, with 15 bases between the two ends. In nucleotides, the CDR3 is TGTGCCAGCAGCCAAGAATCTAGGCTTGATGTAGATACGCAGTATTTT. Amino acid sequence: CASSQESRLDVDTQYF.

This chain connects TRBV20-1 to TRBJ1-4; 9 bases line up with TRBD1. The J segment lost 3 bases and the V segment lost 5 bases, leaving 7 bases of the junction unmatched. The CDR3 contains 15 residues. CDR1 is DFQATT, CDR2 SNEGSKA, per germline (reference sequence). The CDR3 coding sequence is TGCAGTGCTGTGGACAGGGGAATATCTAATGAAAAACTGTTTTTT. Residues: CSAVDRGISNEKLFF.

The rearrangement joins TRBV20-1 to TRBJ2-7; 9 bases line up with TRBD2. The CDR3 runs 14 residues. From germline, CDR1 is DFQATT and CDR2 SNEGSKA (reference sequence). J gave up 7 bases and V 6 bases, and 13 bases lay outside the gene matches. CDR3 sequence: CSAFSAGTSYEQYF. The DNA for the CDR3 is TGCAGTGCCTTCTCAGCCGGGACTAGCTATGAGCAGTACTTC.

The J gene is TRBJ2-1, the V gene TRBV20-1; D assignment may be TRBD1 or TRBD2 (5 bases each). Germline-derived CDR1 and CDR2 are DFQATT and SNEGSKA (reference sequence). The CDR3 has 13 amino acids. V lost 3 bases, J lost 6 bases, and 12 bases lay in between. The CDR3 loop is CSASPGTGNEQFF. The CDR3 region has the DNA TGCAGTGCTAGCCCGGGGACCGGCAATGAGCAGTTCTTC.

This clonotype was detected a few times. The J gene is TRBJ2-7, the V gene TRBV2; D is undetermined. The CDR3 runs to 14 residues. In germline, CDR1 is SNHLY, CDR2 FYNNEI. With 3 bases removed from V and 2 bases from J, the gap between germline ends came to 11 bases. Here the CDR3 DNA reads TGTGCCAGCAGTGACCCAATGGTTACCTACGAGCAGTACTTC. Protein sequence: CASSDPMVTYEQYF.

The V and J genes are TRBV2 and TRBJ1-5, with 9 nucleotides matching TRBD1. Germline V gives CDR1 SNHLY, CDR2 FYNNEI. Trimming took 7 bases from V and 4 from J; bases not matched to a gene: 5. The CDR3 spans 14 residues. The CDR3 nucleotides read TGTGCCAGCACTAGGGGACAGGGAAATCAGCCCCAGCATTTT. Encoded protein: CASTRGQGNQPQHF.

This clonotype was seen ten or more times. The V and J genes are TRBV29-1 and TRBJ2-7; D could derive from TRBD1 or TRBD2 (5 bases each). The V gene lost 4 bases and the J gene lost 2 bases, with 6 bases spanning the gap. Germline loops: CDR1 SQVTM, CDR2 ANQGSEA. The CDR3 totals 11 residues. The CDR3 DNA reads as TGCAGCGTTGGGGGACCCTACGAGCAGTACTTC. It yields the protein CSVGGPYEQYF.

The sample holds many counts of this clonotype. V and J are TRBV4-2 and TRBJ2-2; D perhaps matches TRBD1 (6 bases). Trimming left V 1 base short and J 5 bases short, with 11 bases between. Germline V gives CDR1 LGHNA, CDR2 YNFKEQ. The CDR3 loop spans 15 amino acids. The CDR3 DNA follows: TGTGCCAGCAGCCAAGTTAATCAGGGGACCGGGGAGCTGTTTTTT. Its protein is CASSQVNQGTGELFF.

This clonotype was counted ten times or more. The chain links TRBV29-1 to TRBJ2-1, with TRBD2 matching 12 bases. This CDR3 is 15 amino acids long. Per germline, CDR1 SQVTM and CDR2 ANQGSEA. The trim removed 6 bases at V and 7 bases at J, leaving 10 bases unmatched. CDR3 region: CSVPRTSGTGNEQFF. The DNA of the CDR3 is TGCAGCGTCCCTCGGACTAGCGGGACCGGGAATGAGCAGTTCTTC.

The rearrangement uses TRBV9 and TRBJ2-5; possible D gene TRBD2, 6 bases. Germline V gene data show CDR1 as SGDLS and CDR2 as YYNGEE. V lost 4 bases and J 4 bases, leaving 14 bases between the germline ends. The CDR3 runs 14 residues. DNA for the CDR3: TGTGCCAGCAGCACGGCGCCCGGGAGAGAGACCCAGTACTTC. This encodes CASSTAPGRETQYF.

Only a few counts were recorded for this clonotype. The chain employs TRBV3-1 and TRBJ2-7, with a weak D call TRBD2 (5 bases). The germline V gene encodes CDR1 LGHDT and CDR2 YNNKEL (reference sequence). V gave up 2 bases and J gave up 1 base, with 24 bases separating them. CDR3 length: 19 residues. CDR3 sequence reads: CASSQMKPPFWERSYEQYF. Written as DNA, the CDR3 is TGTGCCAGCAGCCAAATGAAGCCTCCCTTTTGGGAGAGGTCCTACGAGCAGTACTTC.

The chain combines TRBV3-1 with TRBJ1-2; 8 bases align to TRBD1. The CDR3 consists of 14 residues. Trimming cost V 2 bases and J 4 bases; bases outside gene matches: 3. Germline V CDR1 and CDR2: LGHDT, YNNKEL (reference sequence). CDR3 region: CASSQLGQVYGYTF. CDR3 DNA sequence: TGTGCCAGCAGCCAACTGGGACAGGTCTATGGCTACACCTTC.

The CDR3 bases are TGCGCCAGCAGCTTGTTTGAAGGGCAGGGCGAGCAGTACTTC. It is translated as CASSLFEGQGEQYF. The chain couples TRBV5-1 to TRBJ2-7; D is possibly TRBD1 (5 bases). The CDR3 extends over 14 amino acids. Trimming stripped 1 base from V and 6 bases from J, with 14 bases between. The germline V gene has CDR1 SGHRS and CDR2 YFSETQ.

On this clonotype: One end of the junction varies from germline; a read error may be responsible. This chain links TRBV7-3 with TRBJ1-2; possible D gene TRBD1, 5 bases. CDR3 length: 14 amino acids. Germline V lookup: CDR1 SGHTA, CDR2 FQGTGA. As DNA, the CDR3 is TGTGCCAGCAGCTCCCGGGACGGTAACGATGGCTACACCTTC. Translated, it gives CASSSRDGNDGYTF.

There are a few counts of this clonotype. The V call is TRBV5-1, the J call TRBJ2-7; D not resolved. Germline assignment: CDR1 SGHRS and CDR2 YFSETQ. This CDR3 has 13 amino acids. Trimming removed 1 base from V and 2 bases from J, with 7 bases in between. CDR3: CASSLRAPYEQYF. Here the CDR3 DNA reads TGCGCCAGCAGCTTGAGAGCCCCCTACGAGCAGTACTTC.

The rearrangement links TRBV20-1 to TRBJ2-5; D is ambiguous. V was cut by 4 bases and J by 1 base, with 16 bases left in between. There are 15 residues in the CDR3. CDR1 is DFQATT and CDR2 is SNEGSKA in the germline V gene (reference sequence). The chain's CDR3 is CSATSTGRPQETQYF. In DNA, the CDR3 is TGCAGTGCTACCAGTACTGGACGGCCCCAAGAGACCCAGTACTTC.

The rearrangement joins TRBV7-2 to TRBJ1-2; TRBD1 agrees at 7 bases. The CDR3 is 15 amino acids. V lost 2 bases, J lost 6 bases, and 9 bases stayed unmatched. Germline V lookup: CDR1 SGHTA, CDR2 FQGNSA. As DNA, the CDR3 is TGTGCCAGCAGCTTACGACAGGGTAGCATTGATGGCTACACCTTC. It codes for CASSLRQGSIDGYTF.

A few counts support this clonotype. J is TRBJ2-5 and V is TRBV7-3, with D perhaps TRBD1 (5 bases). Germline values: CDR1 SGHTA, CDR2 FQGTGA. CDR3 size: 13 residues. Trimming pared 3 bases from V and 5 bases from J, leaving 10 bases between. CDR3 amino acids: CASSLTAPETQYF. DNA of the CDR3: TGTGCCAGCAGCTTGACAGCCCCGGAGACCCAGTACTTC.

This clonotype was seen only a few times. The chain employs TRBV7-9 and TRBJ2-3; the match to TRBD2 covers 10 bases. CDR3 length: 16 residues. With V trimmed by 1 base and J by 0 bases, 1 base remained unmatched. The germline CDR1 and CDR2 sequences are SEHNR and FQNEAQ (reference sequence). The CDR3 DNA is TGTGCCAGCAGCTTAGGGACTAGCGGTAGCACAGATACGCAGTATTTT. Encoded protein: CASSLGTSGSTDTQYF.

This clonotype has a count of ten or more. This chain connects TRBV27 to TRBJ2-3; D unresolved. CDR1 and CDR2 from the germline V gene are MNHEY and SMNVEV (reference sequence). Trimming took off 6 bases at V and 3 bases at J, with 7 bases between the two ends. CDR3 length equals 12 residues. CDR3 DNA sequence: TGTGCCAGCAGGGGCTGGACAGATACGCAGTATTTT. Translating it yields CASRGWTDTQYF.

In its sample, this clonotype was seen a few times. This chain connects TRBV7-6 to TRBJ1-6, with a tentative D call TRBD1 (6 bases). V was clipped by 3 bases and J by 7 bases, with 10 bases between them. Germline assignment: CDR1 SGHVS and CDR2 FNYEAQ. The CDR3 runs 14 residues. The CDR3 region is CASSFGTTNSPLHF. The CDR3 DNA sequence: TGTGCCAGCAGCTTCGGGACAACAAATTCACCCCTCCACTTT.

The V gene is TRBV6-5, the J gene TRBJ2-3; TRBD2 agrees at 10 bases. The CDR3 runs 16 residues. Germline CDR1 reads MNHEY; CDR2 reads SVGAGI. V gave up 2 bases and J gave up 3 bases; unmatched junction bases: 5. CDR3 residues: CASSYGSSGRTDTQYF. CDR3 bases: TGTGCCAGCAGTTACGGTTCTAGCGGGAGAACAGATACGCAGTATTTT.